These T cell receptor beta chains were read from a single sample in a study of tumor-infiltrating lymphocytes in primary liver carcinoma. TCRdb fed the multiplex PCR reads into MiXCR, producing one record per CDR3 protein. The repertoire has 90,000 to 150,000 distinct CDR3 sequences, 65% to 75% of them found once; the top ten carry more than 8%. Sequenced: tumor-adjacent normal liver tissue. The receptors were gathered from a woman aged 60 to 75 with primary liver carcinoma and hepatitis B virus infection. CDR3s include the opening cysteine and the closing phenylalanine or tryptophan. A D gene is named only where the DNA matches it firmly. Rows may omit the clone size; those that give it use once, few, many or a size class.

V gene	clone size	J gene	D gene	CDR3 protein	CDR3 DNA
TRBV6-5	-	TRBJ2-5	-	CASSYSSPGFNGESQYF	TGTGCCAGCAGTTACTCGTCTCCGGGGTTCAACGGGGAGAGCCAATACTTC
TRBV6-4	many	TRBJ2-5	-	CASPGRATGIQETQYF	TGTGCCAGCCCCGGGCGAGCGACCGGAATCCAAGAGACCCAGTACTTC
TRBV11-3	-	TRBJ2-1	TRBD2	CVSSLGTSGELEQFF	TGTGTCAGCAGCCTAGGAACTAGCGGGGAGCTTGAGCAGTTCTTC
TRBV29-1	-	TRBJ1-2	-	CRVEGQGDGYTF	TGCAGGGTCGAAGGGCAGGGCGATGGCTACACCTTC
TRBV11-3	-	TRBJ1-1	-	CASSKGQTEAFF	TGTGCCAGCAGCAAAGGGCAGACTGAAGCTTTCTTT
TRBV15	-	TRBJ1-5	TRBD1	CATSRDRGRGGNQPQHF	TGTGCCACCAGCAGAGACAGGGGGCGTGGAGGCAATCAGCCCCAGCATTTT
TRBV4-2	many	TRBJ2-1	-	CTGQSYNEQFF	TGTACCGGACAATCCTACAATGAGCAGTTCTTC
TRBV6-1	-	TRBJ1-2	-	CATPVRVGRQANHGYIF	TGTGCCACCCCGGTAAGGGTAGGGAGGCAAGCTAACCATGGCTACATCTTC
TRBV7-9	-	TRBJ2-2	-	CASSLSDTGELFF	TGTGCCAGCAGCCTTAGCGACACCGGGGAGCTGTTTTTT
TRBV5-6	-	TRBJ2-1	-	CTSSLGPSHNEHFF	TGTACCAGCAGCTTGGGTCCTAGCCACAATGAGCACTTCTTC
TRBV29-1	-	TRBJ2-7	-	CSAKGMDEQYF	TGCAGCGCGAAGGGTATGGACGAGCAGTACTTC
TRBV12-3/TRBV12-4	-	TRBJ2-7	TRBD2	CASSSLISGVPYGQYF	TGTGCCAGCAGCTCCCTGATTAGCGGGGTTCCATACGGGCAGTACTTC
TRBV6-5	many	TRBJ2-5	-	CASSYSYGQETQYF	TGTGCCAGCAGTTACTCATATGGTCAAGAGACCCAGTACTTC
TRBV28	-	TRBJ2-1	TRBD1	CASSRTGIEQLF	TGTGCCAGCAGTCGGACAGGGATTGAACAGCTCTTC
TRBV10-2	once	TRBJ2-1	-	CASRGLRAGSYNEQLF	TGCGCCAGCAGGGGGCTCAGGGCCGGCTCCTACAATGAGCAGCTCTTC
TRBV12-3/TRBV12-4	many	TRBJ2-5	-	CASSSYSGRTQYF	TGTGCCAGCAGTTCTTACTCGGGCCGGACCCAGTACTTC
TRBV11-2	-	TRBJ2-7	-	CASSLAASYKQYF	TGTGCCAGCAGCTTAGCAGCTTCCTACAAGCAGTACTTC
TRBV11-2	-	TRBJ2-7	-	CDSSLIVKTTYERYF	TGTGACAGCAGCTTAATTGTAAAGACGACCTACGAGCGGTACTTC
TRBV12-3/TRBV12-4	-	TRBJ2-1	TRBD2	CANSSWTSGKNEQFF	TGCGCCAACAGCAGCTGGACTAGCGGGAAAAATGAGCAGTTCTTC
TRBV7-9	-	TRBJ2-6	-	CASILVGAARANILTF	TGTGCCAGCATCTTAGTGGGAGCGGCTAGGGCCAACATCCTGACTTTC
TRBV6-5	many	TRBJ2-7	TRBD2	CASSYSVLAGDEQYF	TGTGCCAGCAGTTACTCGGTATTAGCGGGAGACGAGCAGTACTTC
TRBV10-3	once	TRBJ1-1	-	CAISESLCDGAVF	TGTGCCATCAGTGAGTCGTTATGCGACGGAGCTGTCTTT
TRBV30	-	TRBJ1-2	-	CAWRGSRGGTYGHTF	TGTGCCTGGAGGGGGTCCCGTGGAGGGACCTATGGCCACACCTTC
TRBV29-1	-	TRBJ2-3	-	CSVRLLGGGLRDTQYF	TGCAGCGTCAGACTCCTTGGGGGAGGACTAAGAGATACGCAGTATTTT
TRBV7-3	-	TRBJ2-7	-	CAISLNRAHGQHF	TGTGCCATCAGCTTAAATCGGGCTCACGGGCAGCACTTC
TRBV11-3	-	TRBJ2-3	-	CARSSQGTTQYF	TGTGCCAGAAGCTCCCAGGGGACAACGCAGTATTTT
TRBV11-2	-	TRBJ2-7	-	CAGSPPEGRVGNYEQYF	TGTGCCGGCAGCCCCCCAGAGGGCAGAGTGGGGAACTACGAGCAGTATTTC
TRBV7-2	once	TRBJ2-3	TRBD2	CTSSFLGRAGDTQYF	TGTACCAGCAGCTTCCTCGGGAGGGCTGGAGATACGCAGTATTTT